The 19 T cell receptor beta chains presented below share a single source sample, sequenced in a study of cytomegalovirus exposure and HLA in healthy donors. Both 60 Vbeta primers and 13 Jbeta primers went into the PCR. Assay used: immunoSEQ multiplex PCR; TCRdb lists only in-frame clones, some missing. This table has roughly 130,000 clones, roughly 77% appearing once. The sequenced material came from PBMCs. The receptors were gathered from a female donor in good health and CMV-seronegative.

This clone occurred a few times. V and J are TRBV29-1 and TRBJ2-2; 9 nucleotides line up with TRBD2. Trimming cost V 7 bases and J 2 bases; bases outside gene matches: 14. CDR1 and CDR2 (germline): SQVTM, ANQGSEA. This CDR3 region has 17 residues. The CDR3 here is CSASGISGGYNTGELFF. The CDR3 bases are TGCAGCGCCTCAGGCATTAGCGGGGGATATAACACCGGGGAGCTGTTTTTT.

The chain couples TRBV4-1 to TRBJ1-5; D is ambiguous. V lost 0 bases and J lost 6, with 9 bases in between. This CDR3 comprises 14 residues. Germline assignment: CDR1 MGHRA and CDR2 YSYEKL. The CDR3 spells CASSQDNSGQPQHF. The CDR3 nucleotides read TGCGCCAGCAGCCAAGATAACTCCGGTCAGCCCCAGCATTTT.

The V and J genes are TRBV29-1 and TRBJ2-3; 10 bases agree with TRBD2. Germline lookup yields CDR1 SQVTM and CDR2 ANQGSEA. The length of the CDR3 is 15 residues. The trim removed 7 bases at V and 3 bases at J, leaving 10 bases unmatched. CDR3 sequence (DNA): TGCAGCGCGAGCGGGGGGGCGGTATCTACAGATACGCAGTATTTT. This translates into CSASGGAVSTDTQYF.

The J gene is TRBJ1-2, the V gene TRBV10-3; D might be TRBD1 (5 bases). Germline loops: CDR1 ENHRY, CDR2 SYGVKD. The CDR3 sequence is 13 residues long. V was cut by 3 bases and J by 3 bases, with 8 bases left in between. CDR3 DNA sequence: TGTGCCATCAGTGACAGGGATTACTATGGCTACACCTTC. It specifies CAISDRDYYGYTF.

This clone occurred once. V gene TRBV15 combines with J gene TRBJ2-6; D is uncertain. The ends were cut back, 3 bases at V and 3 bases at J, with 12 bases in the middle. The germline V gene encodes CDR1 LNHNV and CDR2 YYDKDF (reference sequence). The CDR3 length is 16 residues. The CDR3 bases are TGTGCCACCAGCAGTCAGGTCCCAAGTGGGGCCAACGTCCTGACTTTC. Amino acids: CATSSQVPSGANVLTF.

The rearrangement joins TRBV6-5 to TRBJ2-7; D possibly corresponds to TRBD2 (5 bases). Germline values: CDR1 MNHEY, CDR2 SVGAGI. This CDR3 is built from 15 residues. V was shortened by 0 bases and J by 3 bases, with 12 bases between the two germline ends. In DNA form, the CDR3 reads TGTGCCAGCAGTTACTCATTGACCAGCGGCTACGAGCAGTACTTC. This codes for CASSYSLTSGYEQYF.

This clone was detected only once. This sample also contains other DNA sequences that code for the same CDR3. CDR3 sequence reads: CASSVAVAGETQYF. CDR3 DNA sequence: TGTGCCAGCAGCGTAGCTGTTGCGGGGGAGACCCAGTACTTC. The J gene is TRBJ2-5, the V gene TRBV9; TRBD2 is a possible D gene (6 bases). This CDR3 spans 14 amino acids. Looked up from germline, CDR1 is SGDLS and CDR2 is YYNGEE. The V end lost 0 bases, the J end lost 5 bases, and 11 bases lay between the germline ends.

The chain employs TRBV5-5 and TRBJ2-7; 7 bases align to TRBD1. The CDR3 has 15 residues. Germline CDR1 reads SGHKS; CDR2 reads YYEKEE (reference sequence). Trimming at V came to 2 bases and at J to 5 bases, leaving 10 bases not matched to a gene. CDR3 sequence reads: CASSFRHQGGHEQYF. The CDR3 DNA reads TGTGCCAGCAGCTTTAGACACCAAGGGGGCCACGAGCAGTACTTC.

The chain recombines TRBV29-1 with TRBJ2-7; D might be TRBD1 (6 bases). CDR1 and CDR2 from the germline V gene are SQVTM and ANQGSEA. CDR3 length: 12 amino acids. Trimming took 8 bases from V and 0 from J, leaving 11 bases between them. The CDR3 nucleotides are TGCAGCACTACAGGGAACTCCTACGAGCAGTACTTC. Its translation is CSTTGNSYEQYF.

For the CDR3, the DNA is TGTGCCAGTAGTATGGGTAGGACTAACACTGAAGCTTTCTTT. Protein: CASSMGRTNTEAFF. The chain has TRBV19 and TRBJ1-1; D is uncertain. CDR1 is LNHDA, CDR2 SQIVND, per germline (reference sequence). The CDR3 extends over 14 amino acids. The germline V and J ends were trimmed by 3 bases and 2 bases, with 10 bases remaining between them. Variable domain in full (rest from reference TRBV19 and TRBJ1-1): DGGITQSPKYLFRKEGQNVTLSCEQNLNHDAMYWYRQDPGQGLRLIYYSQIVNDFQKGDIAEGYSVSREKKESFPLTVTSAQKNPTAFYLCASSMGRTNTEAFFGQGTRLTVV.

The chain recombines TRBV2 with TRBJ2-1; the match to TRBD2 covers 11 bases. The CDR3 spans 15 residues. Germline values: CDR1 SNHLY, CDR2 FYNNEI. V shed 7 bases and J 8 bases; nucleotides not matched to a gene: 10. CDR3 loop: CASILGLAGGDEQFF. Here the CDR3 DNA reads TGTGCCAGCATCCTCGGGCTAGCGGGAGGTGATGAGCAGTTCTTC.

The chain employs TRBV6-1 and TRBJ1-5, with D uncertain. The ends were cut back, 4 bases at V and 4 bases at J, with 11 bases in the middle. The CDR3 length is 14 residues. Germline-derived CDR1 and CDR2 are MNHNS and SASEGT. The DNA of the CDR3 is TGTGCCAGCAGTGTAAGCGGGCGGAATCAGCCCCAGCATTTT. This codes for CASSVSGRNQPQHF.

This clone appeared a single time. This chain uses TRBV14 with TRBJ2-2; possibly TRBD2 for D (5 bases). The germline V gene has CDR1 SGHDN and CDR2 FVKESK. V gave up 4 bases and J gave up 7 bases, with 10 bases separating them. The CDR3 sequence is 13 residues long. In DNA form, the CDR3 reads TGTGCCAGCAGCCTTCTTGGGAGCGGGGAGCTGTTTTTT. Residues: CASSLLGSGELFF. Full variable domain (missing parts from reference TRBV14 and TRBJ2-2): EAGVTQFPSHSVIEKGQTVTLRCDPISGHDNLYWYRRVMGKEIKFLLHFVKESKQDESGMPNNRFLAERTGGTYSTLKVQPAELEDSGVYFCASSLLGSGELFFGEGSRLTVL.

For the CDR3, the DNA is TGTGCCAGCAGTTTAGCCTCCTACCACGAGCAGTACTTC. It translates to CASSLASYHEQYF. This chain links TRBV27 with TRBJ2-7, with D uncertain. This CDR3 spans 13 amino acids. Deletions cut 2 bases from V and 5 bases from J, with 10 bases between. Germline V gene sequence: CDR1 MNHEY, CDR2 SMNVEV (reference sequence).

The chain combines TRBV28 with TRBJ1-3; a weak D match, TRBD1 (6 bases). The CDR3 is 18 amino acids. V was trimmed by 6 bases and J by 2 bases, leaving 23 bases between them. CDR1 and CDR2 from the germline V gene are MDHEN and SYDVKM. As DNA, the CDR3 is TGTGCCAGCAGGCCCCAACAGGGCCGCCGAACTCCTGGAAACACCATATATTTT. Residues: CASRPQQGRRTPGNTIYF.

The chain employs TRBV6-6 and TRBJ2-7, with D possibly TRBD1 on 6 matching bases. The CDR3 is 13 amino acids. CDR1 and CDR2 (germline): MNHNY, SVGAGI (reference sequence). The V and J ends lost 4 bases and 3 bases respectively, with 10 bases between them. CDR3 protein: CASSFLGGYEQYF. The CDR3 DNA follows: TGTGCCAGCAGTTTTTTAGGGGGCTACGAGCAGTACTTC.

This chain uses TRBV9 with TRBJ2-2, with D possibly matching TRBD1 (6 bases). The V end was cut by 1 base, the J end by 4 bases, with 8 bases between. The germline V gene has CDR1 SGDLS and CDR2 YYNGEE. This CDR3 comprises 14 residues. In DNA, the CDR3 is TGTGCCAGCAGCGTAACAGGGACCACCGGGGAGCTGTTTTTT. This encodes CASSVTGTTGELFF.

The table lists this clone with a few counts. The gene calls are TRBV7-6 and TRBJ2-7; a weak D match, TRBD2 (7 bases). V was trimmed by 5 bases and J by 3 bases, leaving 11 bases between them. There are 13 residues in the CDR3. Germline V gene lookup returns CDR1 SGHVS and CDR2 FNYEAQ. CDR3 in amino acids: CASSLGGDYEQYF. Written as DNA, the CDR3 is TGTGCCAGCAGCCTAGGGGGGGACTACGAGCAGTACTTC. Variable domain in full (rest from reference TRBV7-6 and TRBJ2-7): GAGVSQSPRYKVTKRGQDVALRCDPISGHVSLYWYRQALGQGPEFLTYFNYEAQQDKSGLPNDRFSAERPEGSISTLTIQRTEQRDSAMYRCASSLGGDYEQYFGPGTRLTVT.

The genes are TRBV27 and TRBJ2-1; TRBD1 aligns across 9 bases. The V gene's germline CDR1 is MNHEY and CDR2 SMNVEV (reference sequence). The ends lost 6 bases at V and 4 bases at J; junction bases unmatched: 7. This CDR3 spans 15 amino acids. This chain's CDR3 is CASSLRDRVYNEQFF. In DNA, the CDR3 is TGTGCCAGCAGCCTCCGGGACAGGGTATACAATGAGCAGTTCTTC.